Detailed here is one TCR beta chain. The table lists this clone with a few counts. Its specific antigen is unknown. No base qualities exist here, and no much larger clone lies one base off it. These data originate in a study of blood T cell repertoires in COVID-19 (TCRdb year 2020). With regard to the full study: Collaborator samples came from the United States, Italy and Spain and covered acute and convalescent phases of COVID-19. The prospective study material was composed of cDNA or gDNA derived from T cells, B-cell-depleted T cells, or PBMCs. Subjects who had been exposed to COVID-19, were actively infected with it, or had recovered from it provided the deeply sampled blood TCRbeta repertoires that made up the dataset. A freely available public database, intended as a resource for researchers studying the immune response to SARS-CoV-2, is where the repertoires were released. The samples were drawn from two sources: the first 160 participants of the ongoing ImmuneRACE study, and 1,254 subjects contributed by 6 global collaborators. A de-identified subject ID, COVID-19 status, age in years and sex were almost always included in the sample metadata. HLA class I and class II types, where available, came from metadata supplied by the sample provider rather than from assay-based typing.

V is reduced by 4 bases and J by 12 bases, leaving a spacing of 16 bases between them. Reading from cysteine to phenylalanine, the CDR3 counts 14 amino acids. CDR3 DNA is the only sequence kept; it has 42 bases, read in frame from the first base. The germline V gene encodes CDR1 MGHRA and CDR2 YSYEKL. Another Seattle source contributed samples from volunteer blood donors who had recovered from COVID-19. Collaborating institutions collected whole blood in K2EDTA tubes following their own protocols. Collaborator samples were shipped for TCRbeta analysis as frozen whole blood, isolated PBMCs, or DNA extracted from either sample type. What the study reported, not specific to this receptor: How much clinical and demographic metadata was included differed by source and by participant, and the metadata was provided uncurated.

TCRbeta CDR3 regions were amplified from genomic DNA using the immunoSEQ Assay, a bias-controlled multiplex PCR. The study's processing was this. The number of nucleated cells in each sample was estimated from the amplification of reference gene primers within the assay. To quantify the absolute abundance of each unique TCRbeta CDR3 rearrangement, sequence reads were collapsed and filtered. For each sample, productive Simpson clonality was calculated as the square root of Simpson's diversity index across productive rearrangements. TCRdb retrieved this table from immuneACCESS and kept in-frame rearrangements only. Not all clones are present; in checked studies, unresolved V genes account for under half, and no reason is known for the remainder. V and J calls and clone size come straight from that table; D and trimming were deduced from the DNA. Counted in this sample were hundreds of thousands of clones; 90% to 95% of them appeared once. More than 3% of the sample comes from the top ten.

The material sequenced was peripheral blood. This clonotype was obtained from a woman between 18 and 29 years old who had recovered from COVID-19. The sequence joins TRBV4-1 to TRBJ1-6; no D gene can be assigned with confidence. In nucleotides, the sequence is TGCGCCAGCAGCCCAGGAAGTCGAGTAGGACCCCTCCACTTT. It codes for CASSPGSRVGPLHF.